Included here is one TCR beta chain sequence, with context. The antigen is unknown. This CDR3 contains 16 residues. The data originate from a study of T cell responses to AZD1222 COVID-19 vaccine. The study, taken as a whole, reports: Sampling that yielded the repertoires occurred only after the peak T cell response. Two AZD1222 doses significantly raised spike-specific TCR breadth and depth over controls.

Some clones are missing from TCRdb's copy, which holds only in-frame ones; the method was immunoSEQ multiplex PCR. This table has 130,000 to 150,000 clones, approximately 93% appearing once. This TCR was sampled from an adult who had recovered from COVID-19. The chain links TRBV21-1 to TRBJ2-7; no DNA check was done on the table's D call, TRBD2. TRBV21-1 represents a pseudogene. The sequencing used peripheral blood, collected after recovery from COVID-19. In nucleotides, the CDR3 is TGTGCCAGCAGCACTGGATCGGACTGCGAACCCTACGAGCAGTACTTC. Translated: CASSTGSDCEPYEQYF.